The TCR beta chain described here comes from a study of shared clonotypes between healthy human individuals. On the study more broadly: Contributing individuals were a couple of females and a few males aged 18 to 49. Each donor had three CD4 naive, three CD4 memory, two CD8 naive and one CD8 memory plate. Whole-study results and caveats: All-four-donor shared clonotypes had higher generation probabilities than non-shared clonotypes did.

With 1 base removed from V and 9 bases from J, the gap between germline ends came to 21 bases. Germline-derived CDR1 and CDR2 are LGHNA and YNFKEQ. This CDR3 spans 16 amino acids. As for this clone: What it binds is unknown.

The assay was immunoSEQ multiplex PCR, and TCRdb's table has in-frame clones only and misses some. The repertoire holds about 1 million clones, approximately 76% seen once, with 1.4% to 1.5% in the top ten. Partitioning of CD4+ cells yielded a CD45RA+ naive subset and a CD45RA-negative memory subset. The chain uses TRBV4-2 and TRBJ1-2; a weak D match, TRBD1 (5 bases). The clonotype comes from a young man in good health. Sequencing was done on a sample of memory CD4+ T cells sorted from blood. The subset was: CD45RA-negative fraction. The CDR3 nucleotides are TGTGCCAGCAGCCAAGCCGGACTTGACAGCGGGATTAGCTACACCTTC. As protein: CASSQAGLDSGISYTF.